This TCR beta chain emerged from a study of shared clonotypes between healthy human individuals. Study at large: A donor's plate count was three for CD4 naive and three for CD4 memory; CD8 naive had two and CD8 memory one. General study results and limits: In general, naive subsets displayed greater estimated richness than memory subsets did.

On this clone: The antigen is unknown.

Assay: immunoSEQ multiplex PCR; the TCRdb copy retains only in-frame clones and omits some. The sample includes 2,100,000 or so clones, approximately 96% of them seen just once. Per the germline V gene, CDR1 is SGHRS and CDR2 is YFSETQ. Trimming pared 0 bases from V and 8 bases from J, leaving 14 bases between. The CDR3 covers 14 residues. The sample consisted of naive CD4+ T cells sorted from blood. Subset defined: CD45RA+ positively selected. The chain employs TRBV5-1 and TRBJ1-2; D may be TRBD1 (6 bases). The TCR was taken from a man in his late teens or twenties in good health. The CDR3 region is CASSLVVPGEGYTF. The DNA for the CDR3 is TGCGCCAGCAGCTTGGTGGTGCCAGGGGAAGGCTACACCTTC.